One and the same sample provided the 24 T cell receptor beta chains below, sequenced in a study of blood T cell repertoires in COVID-19. The assay was immunoSEQ multiplex PCR, and TCRdb's table has in-frame clones only and misses some. The profile shows more than 300,000 clones, about 91% of them singletons. Input material: peripheral blood. The receptors were sampled from a woman in her twenties or thirties with COVID-19, enrolled during active disease.

This clone was seen only once. The chain carries TRBV24-1 and TRBJ2-1, with D maybe TRBD1 (6 bases). CDR1 KGHDR and CDR2 SFDVKD come from the germline V gene. CDR3 size: 13 residues. V gave up 4 bases and J gave up 9 bases, with 12 bases separating them. CDR3 DNA: TGTGCCACCAGTGAGACAGGATTATTTGAGCAGTTCTTC. Protein product: CATSETGLFEQFF.

This clone has just one count. V gene TRBV3-1 (or the pseudogene TRBV3-2) combines with J gene TRBJ1-2; 10 bases are shared with TRBD1. Germline assignment: CDR1 LGHDT and CDR2 YNNKEL (reference sequence). The CDR3 is made up of 13 amino acids. The V and J ends lost 3 bases and 6 bases, in that order; junction bases with no gene match: 1. CDR3 in amino acids: CASSHGTGDGYTF. Written as DNA, the CDR3 is TGTGCCAGCAGCCATGGGACAGGGGATGGCTACACCTTC.

This rearrangement joins TRBV27 to TRBJ2-2; 8 bases map to TRBD1. The CDR3 spans 15 residues. After removal of 5 bases from V and 1 base from J, the junction contained 3 bases not matched to a gene. Germline CDR1 reads MNHEY; CDR2 reads SMNVEV (reference sequence). CDR3 nucleotides: TGTGCCAGCAGTACAGGGACAGGGAACACCGGGGAGCTGTTTTTT. It encodes CASSTGTGNTGELFF.

This rearrangement joins TRBV6-5 to TRBJ2-7; 7 bases fit TRBD1. V trimming: 5 bases; J trimming: 3 bases; junction bases outside the gene matches: 4. Germline assignment: CDR1 MNHEY and CDR2 SVGAGI. The CDR3 spans 13 residues. The CDR3 is CASSPGQSYEQYF. The CDR3 nucleotides are TGTGCCAGCAGTCCGGGACAGAGCTACGAGCAGTACTTC.

This chain uses TRBV7-8 with TRBJ2-7; D is unclear. Germline V lookup: CDR1 SGHVS, CDR2 FQNEAQ. The CDR3 contains 15 residues. Trimming left V 1 base short and J 2 bases short, with 12 bases between. CDR3 region: CASSLDGGSTYEQYF. The CDR3 DNA is TGTGCCAGCAGCTTAGATGGTGGCTCGACCTACGAGCAGTACTTC.

The rearrangement uses TRBV7-8 and TRBJ1-1; TRBD1 matches 8 bases. V lost 5 bases, J lost 1 base, and 6 bases stayed unmatched. The germline CDR1 and CDR2 sequences are SGHVS and FQNEAQ. The CDR3 covers 15 residues. The CDR3 bases are TGTGCCAGCAGCGGGACAGGCGGCCGGAACACTGAAGCTTTCTTT. It encodes CASSGTGGRNTEAFF.

The chain is built from TRBV3-1 (or the pseudogene TRBV3-2) and TRBJ1-1; D gene unclear. Per the germline V gene, CDR1 is LGHDT and CDR2 is YNNKEL (reference sequence). V lost 0 bases, J lost 13 bases, and 18 bases lay in between. The CDR3 consists of 14 residues. The CDR3 region is CASSQDVGGFGVFF. The CDR3 DNA is TGTGCCAGCAGCCAAGATGTAGGAGGTTTTGGTGTTTTCTTT.

The rearrangement uses TRBV12-5 and TRBJ1-2; 8 bases are a match to TRBD1. Trimming at V came to 2 bases and at J to 8 bases, leaving 13 bases not matched to a gene. The CDR3 covers 16 residues. Per the germline V gene, CDR1 is LGHNT and CDR2 is FRNRAP. The CDR3 sequence: CASGLPPGQGIGGYTF. The CDR3 region has the DNA TGTGCTAGTGGTTTGCCGCCTGGACAGGGAATAGGCGGCTACACCTTC. Full variable domain (outside the CDR3, taken from reference TRBV12-5 and TRBJ1-2): DARVTQTPRHKVTEMGQEVTMRCQPILGHNTVFWYRQTMMQGLELLAYFRNRAPLDDSGMPKDRFSAEMPDATLATLKIQPSEPRDSAVYFCASGLPPGQGIGGYTFGSGTRLTVV.

This clone was recorded many times. The rearrangement links TRBV7-2 to TRBJ2-2; TRBD1 aligns across 7 bases. The germline gives CDR1 SGHTA, CDR2 FQGNSA. The CDR3 spans 16 residues. Unmatched junction bases numbered 7, after V lost 2 bases and J lost 4 bases. CDR3 sequence reads: CASSLRGGAGTGELFF. Written as DNA, the CDR3 is TGTGCCAGCAGCTTAAGAGGGGGCGCGGGCACCGGGGAGCTGTTTTTT.

The chain combines TRBV18 with TRBJ2-6, with a tentative D call TRBD1 (5 bases). V was shortened by 3 bases and J by 1 base, with 7 bases between the two germline ends. The length of the CDR3 is 15 residues. Germline V gives CDR1 KGHSH, CDR2 LQKENI. This CDR3 is CASSPQGSGANVLTF. The CDR3 DNA sequence: TGTGCCAGCTCACCGCAGGGTTCTGGGGCCAACGTCCTGACTTTC.

This chain uses TRBV28 with TRBJ1-1, with D possibly TRBD1 on 6 matching bases. This CDR3 comprises 14 residues. Trimming took off 9 bases at V and 5 bases at J, with 19 bases between the two ends. Germline CDR1 MDHEN, CDR2 SYDVKM. CDR3 nucleotide sequence: TGTGCCAGTAAAATCGGACAGTCGAGGACTGAAGCTTTCTTT. Translated: CASKIGQSRTEAFF.

As for this clone: Other DNA sequences in this sample translate to the same CDR3. The V gene is TRBV27, the J gene TRBJ1-1; D possibly corresponds to TRBD1 (5 bases). Looked up from germline, CDR1 is MNHEY and CDR2 is SMNVEV (reference sequence). V was trimmed by 2 bases and J by 4 bases, leaving 8 bases between them. The CDR3 loop spans 13 amino acids. The CDR3 here is CASSLQGGTEAFF. The CDR3 coding sequence is TGTGCCAGCAGTTTACAGGGTGGCACTGAAGCTTTCTTT.

This clone was seen only once. V gene TRBV2 combines with J gene TRBJ2-2; 9 bases match TRBD1. Germline V CDR1 and CDR2: SNHLY, FYNNEI. The trim removed 4 bases at V and 3 bases at J, leaving 9 bases unmatched. The CDR3 totals 17 residues. The CDR3, as DNA: TGTGCCAGCAGTGGCACAGGGGGCGCCTTTGACACCGGGGAGCTGTTTTTT. Translation: CASSGTGGAFDTGELFF.

This chain connects TRBV11-2 to TRBJ2-3, with a tentative D call TRBD2 (5 bases). There are 13 residues in the CDR3. V shed 8 bases and J shed 6 bases, with 15 bases lying between them. Germline assignment: CDR1 SGHAT and CDR2 FQNNGV. In DNA, the CDR3 is TGTGCCAGCTCACCCGGAGGCGCGGATACGCAGTATTTT. Protein: CASSPGGADTQYF. Filled out from reference TRBV11-2 and TRBJ2-3, the complete variable domain reads EAGVAQSPRYKIIEKRQSVAFWCNPISGHATLYWYQQILGQGPKLLIQFQNNGVVDDSQLPKDRFSAERLKGVDSTLKIQPAKLEDSAVYLCASSPGGADTQYFGPGTRLTVL.

The chain recombines TRBV19 with TRBJ2-7, with TRBD2 matching over 15 bases. This CDR3 has 15 amino acids. Looked up from germline, CDR1 is LNHDA and CDR2 is SQIVND (reference sequence). The trim removed 6 bases at V and 3 bases at J, leaving 3 bases unmatched. CDR3 nucleotide sequence: TGTGCCAGTAGCACGGGACTAGCGGGGGGCTACGAGCAGTACTTC. Translating it yields CASSTGLAGGYEQYF.

V gene TRBV12-2 combines with J gene TRBJ1-2. TRBV12-2 is given as a pseudogene. The CDR3 is 13 amino acids. The CDR3 sequence: CASRSPPGYGYTF. The CDR3 DNA reads as TGTGCAAGTCGCTCTCCGCCGGGCTATGGCTACACCTTC.

The chain links TRBV5-1 to TRBJ1-1; no clear D gene. This CDR3 has 15 amino acids. Trimming removed 3 bases at V and 1 base at J, with 13 bases between. The germline CDR1 and CDR2 sequences are SGHRS and YFSETQ. The CDR3 here is CASSSTGWQNTEAFF. DNA of the CDR3: TGCGCCAGCAGCTCCACCGGGTGGCAGAACACTGAAGCTTTCTTT. Using reference TRBV5-1 and TRBJ1-1 for the parts outside the CDR3, the full variable domain is KAGVTQTPRYLIKTRGQQVTLSCSPISGHRSVSWYQQTPGQGLQFLFEYFSETQRNKGNFPGRFSGRQFSNSRSEMNVSTLELGDSALYLCASSSTGWQNTEAFFGQGTRLTVV.

J is TRBJ2-3 and V is TRBV24-1; 11 bases map to TRBD1. The CDR3 runs to 16 residues. CDR1 is KGHDR and CDR2 is SFDVKD in the germline V gene. V lost 3 bases to trimming and J lost 5 bases; unmatched junction nucleotides: 6. As DNA, the CDR3 is TGTGCCACCAGTGATAGAACCGGGACAGGGGGAGATACGCAGTATTTT. Protein product: CATSDRTGTGGDTQYF.

This clone appeared a single time. This sequence joins TRBV27 and TRBJ2-3; 8 bases are shared with TRBD1. Trimming took 7 bases from V and 4 from J; bases not matched to a gene: 10. Germline V CDR1 and CDR2: MNHEY, SMNVEV (reference sequence). The CDR3 loop spans 15 amino acids. CDR3 in amino acids: CASTSLGQGADTQYF. The CDR3 bases are TGTGCCAGCACTTCGCTCGGACAGGGCGCAGATACGCAGTATTTT.

This clone was seen just once. The chain is built from TRBV6-5 and TRBJ1-4; no clear D gene. Germline CDR1 and CDR2: MNHEY and SVGAGI. Trimming shortened V by 6 bases and J by 2 bases, and 10 bases separated the two germline ends. The length of the CDR3 is 14 residues. In DNA form, the CDR3 reads TGTGCCAGCAGCTCCCGGTCTACTAATGAAAAACTGTTTTTT. The encoded protein is CASSSRSTNEKLFF.

This clone was counted between two and nine times. This chain connects TRBV29-1 to TRBJ1-1; D may be TRBD1 (6 bases). The germline V gene encodes CDR1 SQVTM and CDR2 ANQGSEA. This CDR3 is 12 amino acids long. V was clipped by 7 bases and J by 1 base, with 10 bases between them. The CDR3 reads CSAGTRNTEAFF. Written as DNA, the CDR3 is TGCAGCGCTGGGACAAGGAACACTGAAGCTTTCTTT. Full variable domain (remainder filled in from reference TRBV29-1 and TRBJ1-1): SAVISQKPSRDICQRGTSLTIQCQVDSQVTMMFWYRQQPGQSLTLIATANQGSEATYESGFVIDKFPISRPNLTFSTLTVSNMSPEDSSIYLCSAGTRNTEAFFGQGTRLTVV.

V gene TRBV21-1 combines with J gene TRBJ1-5. TRBV21-1 is described as a pseudogene. This CDR3 spans 15 amino acids. The CDR3 loop is CASSKGPCGNQPQHF. CDR3 DNA sequence: TGTGCCAGCAGCAAAGGGCCCTGCGGGAATCAGCCCCAGCATTTT.

The chain uses TRBV7-2 and TRBJ2-7; 8 bases match TRBD2. The CDR3 is made up of 15 amino acids. Germline V gene sequence: CDR1 SGHTA, CDR2 FQGNSA. Trimming took 1 base from V and 2 from J; bases not matched to a gene: 4. DNA of the CDR3: TGTGCCAGCAGCTTAGGTAGCGGGGTAACCTACGAGCAGTACTTC. Encoded protein: CASSLGSGVTYEQYF. The entire variable domain, with the rest obtained from reference TRBV7-2 and TRBJ2-7, is as follows: GAGVSQSPSNKVTEKGKDVELRCDPISGHTALYWYRQSLGQGLEFLIYFQGNSAPDKSGLPSDRFSAERTGGSVSTLTIQRTQQEDSAVYLCASSLGSGVTYEQYFGPGTRLTVT.

This chain uses TRBV5-1 with TRBJ2-1, with D possibly matching TRBD2 (6 bases). This CDR3 contains 14 residues. V was clipped by 7 bases and J by 2 bases, with 13 bases between them. Germline assignment: CDR1 SGHRS and CDR2 YFSETQ. CDR3 DNA: TGCGCCAGCGGCCTAGCGTGGGCCTACAATGAGCAGTTCTTC. This translates into CASGLAWAYNEQFF.